A single TCR beta chain is shown here with its context. The sample belongs to a study of T cell changes during pregnancy in multiple sclerosis. Here immunoSEQ multiplex PCR was the method, and the copy in TCRdb shows in-frame clones only, minus some. The table includes some 20,000 clones, less than 90% detected once. The CDR3 runs 16 residues. V lost 0 bases to trimming and J lost 7 bases; unmatched junction nucleotides: 7. Germline CDR1 LGHNA, CDR2 YNFKEQ. The genes are TRBV4-2 and TRBJ2-1, with 9 bases lining up with TRBD2. Sample: CD4+ T cells from peripheral blood mononuclear cells, taken in the first trimester of pregnancy. The TCR was taken from a female donor in good health, enrolled as a control in a pregnancy study. The CDR3 nucleotides are TGTGCCAGCAGCCAAGATGCGGGAGGGGGGAGTAATGAGCAGTTCTTC. It specifies CASSQDAGGGSNEQFF.